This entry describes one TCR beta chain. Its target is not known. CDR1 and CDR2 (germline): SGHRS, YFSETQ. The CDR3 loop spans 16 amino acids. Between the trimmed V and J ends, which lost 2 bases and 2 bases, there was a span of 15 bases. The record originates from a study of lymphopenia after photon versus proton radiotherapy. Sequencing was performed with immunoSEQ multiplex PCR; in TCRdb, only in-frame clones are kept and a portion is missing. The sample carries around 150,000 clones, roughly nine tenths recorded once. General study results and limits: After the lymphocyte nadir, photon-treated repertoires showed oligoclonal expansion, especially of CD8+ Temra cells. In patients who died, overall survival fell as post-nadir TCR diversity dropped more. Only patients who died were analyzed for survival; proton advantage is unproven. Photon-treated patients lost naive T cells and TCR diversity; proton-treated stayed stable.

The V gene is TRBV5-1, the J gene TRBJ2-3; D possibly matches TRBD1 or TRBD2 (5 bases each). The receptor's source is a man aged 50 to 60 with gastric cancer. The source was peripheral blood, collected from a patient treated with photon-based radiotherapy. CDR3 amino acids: CASSFQRKGTTDTQYF. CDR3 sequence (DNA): TGCGCCAGCAGCTTTCAAAGGAAGGGGACCACAGATACGCAGTATTTT.